This TCR beta chain is drawn from a study of blood T cell repertoires in COVID-19. On the study more broadly: From the United States, Italy and Spain came samples of acute and convalescent COVID-19. Nucleic acid was either cDNA or gDNA, and it came from T cells, B-cell-depleted T cells, or PBMCs.

The CDR3 has 15 amino acids. Germline CDR1 is MNHNY and CDR2 is SVGAGI (reference sequence). V dropped 4 bases and J dropped 3; count of bases not matched to a gene: 6. Original methodology: The authors estimated nucleated cell counts from reference gene primer amplification. Sequenced by immunoSEQ multiplex PCR; TCRdb stores in-frame clones only, minus some. From that table come the V and J calls and clone size; the DNA was used to work out D and trimming. In the table there are 210,000 or so clones, around 84% of which are singletons. The TCR sequence derives from a man in his fifties with acute or convalescent COVID-19. The chain has TRBV6-6 and TRBJ1-3; 7 nucleotides match TRBD1. Sequencing was done on a sample of peripheral blood. DNA of the CDR3: TGTGCCAGCAGTTCCCAGGGGGGAGGTGGAAACACCATATATTTT. Translated, it gives CASSSQGGGGNTIYF.